These 32 T cell receptor beta chains originate from one sample sequenced in a study of control samples from healthy donors and cancer patients. The repertoire was sequenced with immunoSEQ multiplex PCR; TCRdb's copy has only in-frame clones and lacks some. The sample holds approximately 2,300 clones, approximately 96% seen once. The specimen sequenced was PBMCs. These receptors all stem from a man aged 65 to 85 with colorectal cancer.

CDR3 sequence (DNA): TGTGCCAGCAGCCCAGGACACCTGAACACTGAAGCTTTCTTT. Amino acids: CASSPGHLNTEAFF. V is TRBV4-2 and J is TRBJ1-1; a weak D match, TRBD1 (5 bases). This CDR3 region has 14 residues. Deletions cut 4 bases from V and 0 bases from J, with 9 bases between. Per the germline V gene, CDR1 is LGHNA and CDR2 is YNFKEQ.

V usage is TRBV7-8 and J usage is TRBJ2-7, with a possible D match to TRBD2 (6 bases). The germline V and J ends were trimmed by 6 bases and 3 bases, with 18 bases remaining between them. This CDR3 spans 15 amino acids. CDR1 is SGHVS, CDR2 FQNEAQ, per germline. The CDR3, as DNA: TGTGCCAGCAGTTCCGGGGCTAGCGCAGGCTACGAGCAGTACTTC. Its protein product is CASSSGASAGYEQYF.

The chain recombines TRBV28 with TRBJ1-2; D gene ambiguous. From germline, CDR1 is MDHEN and CDR2 SYDVKM. V shed 9 bases and J shed 0 bases, with 8 bases lying between them. This CDR3 is built from 12 residues. CDR3 residues: CASVVANYGYTF. For the CDR3, the DNA is TGTGCCAGTGTCGTAGCTAACTATGGCTACACCTTC.

The V and J genes are TRBV7-6 and TRBJ1-2; 10 bases align to TRBD1. The CDR3 runs 13 residues. J lost 7 bases, V lost 5 bases, and 4 bases had no gene match. Germline values: CDR1 SGHVS, CDR2 FNYEAQ. CDR3 DNA: TGTGCCAGCAGCACCGGGACAGGGGTTGGCTACACCTTC. It yields the protein CASSTGTGVGYTF.

The chain joins TRBV5-1 to TRBJ2-3, with a tentative D call TRBD1 (6 bases). Trimming removed 0 bases from V and 2 bases from J, with 13 bases in between. CDR1 SGHRS and CDR2 YFSETQ come from the germline V gene. CDR3 size: 16 residues. The CDR3 region is CASSLGGLSDTDTQYF. The CDR3 region has the DNA TGCGCCAGCAGCTTGGGGGGGCTATCGGACACAGATACGCAGTATTTT.

V is TRBV25-1 and J is TRBJ1-4; 9 bases are shared with TRBD1. CDR3 size: 15 residues. The V gene end was trimmed by 5 bases and the J gene end by 5 bases; junction bases not matched to a gene: 6. CDR1 and CDR2 from the germline V gene are MGHDK and SYGVNS. The CDR3 spells CASSSTGGINEKLFF. The CDR3 DNA sequence: TGTGCCAGCAGTTCTACAGGGGGCATCAATGAAAAACTGTTTTTT.

This clone was recorded only once. V gene TRBV9 combines with J gene TRBJ2-3, with D uncertain. The ends were cut back, 4 bases at V and 2 bases at J, with 5 bases in the middle. CDR1 and CDR2 from the germline V gene are SGDLS and YYNGEE. This CDR3 is built from 12 residues. Here the CDR3 reads CASSPDTDTQYF. In DNA form, the CDR3 reads TGTGCCAGCAGCCCCGACACAGATACGCAGTATTTT.

V gene TRBV2 combines with J gene TRBJ2-1; D remains unclear. This CDR3 has 14 residues. V gave up 1 base and J gave up 8 bases, with 12 bases separating them. Looked up from germline, CDR1 is SNHLY and CDR2 is FYNNEI. CDR3 protein: CASSEGVSRDEQFF. CDR3 bases: TGTGCCAGCAGTGAAGGAGTTAGCCGGGATGAGCAGTTCTTC.

By its share, this clone is hyperexpanded. The J gene is TRBJ2-3, the V gene TRBV6-2 or TRBV6-3; 8 bases are shared with TRBD2. CDR1 and CDR2 (germline): MNHEY, SVGEGT. J gave up 1 base and V 4 bases, and 7 bases lay outside the gene matches. The CDR3 contains 16 residues. This chain's CDR3 is CASSWSKTSGTDTQYF. The CDR3 nucleotides are TGTGCCAGCAGTTGGTCTAAGACTAGCGGCACAGATACGCAGTATTTT.

V and J are TRBV6-5 and TRBJ1-2; weak D call: TRBD1 (5 bases). V was cut by 2 bases and J by 0 bases, with 13 bases left in between. Germline assignment: CDR1 MNHEY and CDR2 SVGAGI. The CDR3 covers 16 residues. CDR3 sequence (DNA): TGTGCCAGCAGTTACGGGGACGGAACTTCTAACTATGGCTACACCTTC. It is translated as CASSYGDGTSNYGYTF.

The gene calls are TRBV3-1 (or the pseudogene TRBV3-2) and TRBJ1-6; perhaps TRBD1 as D (5 bases). Germline assignment: CDR1 LGHDT and CDR2 YNNKEL (reference sequence). The CDR3 contains 14 residues. V lost 4 bases, J lost 7 bases, and 11 bases lay in between. CDR3 nucleotide sequence: TGTGCCAGCAGCCCCAGGGTTGGAAATTCACCCCTCCACTTT. Protein sequence: CASSPRVGNSPLHF.

The table lists this clone with a count of one. The chain is built from TRBV28 and TRBJ2-7; 9 bases match TRBD1. CDR1 is MDHEN and CDR2 is SYDVKM in the germline V gene. V shed 6 bases, J shed 6 bases, and the junction held 9 bases outside the gene matches. CDR3 length: 14 residues. The CDR3 here is CASRSTGGMGEQYF. The CDR3 DNA sequence: TGTGCCAGCAGATCGACAGGGGGAATGGGCGAGCAGTACTTC.

This clone was picked up a small number of times. This rearrangement joins TRBV11-3 to TRBJ2-1; 10 nucleotides line up with TRBD2. Germline CDR1 reads SGHNT; CDR2 reads YENEEA. With V trimmed by 5 bases and J by 8 bases, 6 bases remained unmatched. This CDR3 region has 14 residues. The CDR3 here is CASSITSGMDEQFF. The CDR3 DNA sequence: TGTGCCAGCAGCATCACTAGCGGGATGGATGAGCAGTTCTTC.

The J gene is TRBJ1-2, the V gene TRBV29-1, with TRBD1 matching 9 bases. Trimming at V came to 2 bases and at J to 5 bases, leaving 6 bases not matched to a gene. The length of the CDR3 is 14 residues. Germline V gives CDR1 SQVTM, CDR2 ANQGSEA. The CDR3 spells CSVELGQGDYGYTF. CDR3 sequence (DNA): TGCAGCGTTGAATTGGGACAGGGAGATTATGGCTACACCTTC.

The CDR3 here is CASSVTGGGQFF. The CDR3 nucleotides read TGTGCCAGTAGCGTAACGGGAGGGGGGCAGTTCTTC. The chain joins TRBV19 to TRBJ2-1; TRBD2 matches 8 bases. The germline CDR1 and CDR2 sequences are LNHDA and SQIVND (reference sequence). With 6 bases clipped from V and 12 bases from J, the junction kept 7 bases outside the gene matches. The CDR3 is 12 residues long.

The chain has TRBV19 and TRBJ2-2; D may be TRBD1 (6 bases). Trimming removed 4 bases at V and 4 bases at J, with 10 bases between. The CDR3 runs to 14 residues. Looked up from germline, CDR1 is LNHDA and CDR2 is SQIVND (reference sequence). The CDR3 region is CASSTLTGTGELFF. The CDR3 DNA reads TGTGCCAGTAGTACTTTGACAGGCACCGGGGAGCTGTTTTTT.

The chain links TRBV7-6 to TRBJ1-4; 7 nucleotides agree with TRBD1. The CDR3 contains 16 residues. Per the germline V gene, CDR1 is SGHVS and CDR2 is FNYEAQ. With 5 bases clipped from V and 0 bases from J, the junction kept 6 bases outside the gene matches. For the CDR3, the DNA is TGTGCCAGCAGCCCTGGGACAGAAGCAACTAATGAAAAACTGTTTTTT. The encoded protein is CASSPGTEATNEKLFF.

The chain has TRBV3-1 (or the pseudogene TRBV3-2) and TRBJ2-5, with 11 bases that match TRBD2. This CDR3 has 15 residues. CDR1 and CDR2 from the germline V gene are LGHDT and YNNKEL (reference sequence). With 1 base clipped from V and 9 bases from J, the junction kept 7 bases outside the gene matches. CDR3 sequence reads: CASSQGTSGGEAQYF. The CDR3 DNA reads as TGTGCCAGCAGCCAAGGAACTAGCGGGGGTGAGGCCCAGTACTTC.

This clone has only one observation. Here the CDR3 reads CASSQRGIGSDTQYF. The CDR3 DNA follows: TGTGCCAGCTCACAAAGGGGGATCGGCTCAGATACGCAGTATTTT. The rearrangement links TRBV18 to TRBJ2-3; tentative D call: TRBD1 (6 bases). There are 15 residues in the CDR3. The V gene's germline CDR1 is KGHSH and CDR2 LQKENI. The V end lost 4 bases, the J end lost 4 bases, and 15 bases lay between the germline ends.

V is TRBV10-1 and J is TRBJ1-1; TRBD1 matches at 7 bases. CDR3 size: 15 residues. CDR1 is WNHNN, CDR2 SYGVQD, per germline (reference sequence). Unmatched junction bases numbered 1, after V lost 0 bases and J lost 0 bases. The CDR3, as DNA: TGCGCCAGCAGTGAGTCGAGGGGGCTGAACACTGAAGCTTTCTTT. Amino acid sequence: CASSESRGLNTEAFF.

This chain joins TRBV6-5 and TRBJ1-4, with D tentatively TRBD1 (5 bases). V lost 1 base, J lost 5 bases, and 11 bases lay in between. Germline lookup yields CDR1 MNHEY and CDR2 SVGAGI. This CDR3 has 15 amino acids. Here the CDR3 reads CASSYFAGGNEKLFF. CDR3 nucleotide sequence: TGTGCCAGCAGTTACTTCGCCGGGGGGAATGAAAAACTGTTTTTT.

This rearrangement joins TRBV7-8 to TRBJ1-4, with D perhaps TRBD1 (5 bases). V shed 3 bases and J shed 4 bases, with 12 bases lying between them. The CDR3 extends over 15 amino acids. Germline V gene data show CDR1 as SGHVS and CDR2 as FQNEAQ. The CDR3 DNA reads as TGTGCCAGCAGCTTGATGGGGGGGGATAATGAAAAACTGTTTTTT. It translates to CASSLMGGDNEKLFF. Filled out from reference TRBV7-8 and TRBJ1-4, the complete variable domain reads GAGVSQSPRYKVAKRGQDVALRCDPISGHVSLFWYQQALGQGPEFLTYFQNEAQLDKSGLPSDRFFAERPEGSVSTLKIQRTQQEDSAVYLCASSLMGGDNEKLFFGSGTQLSVL.

This clone was seen a single time. V is TRBV5-4 and J is TRBJ2-2, with 12 bases identical to TRBD2. This CDR3 has 17 residues. V trimming: 0 bases; J trimming: 4 bases; junction bases outside the gene matches: 4. Germline-derived CDR1 and CDR2 are SGHNT and YYREEE (reference sequence). The CDR3 spells CASSLGLAGEGTGELFF. The CDR3 DNA is TGTGCCAGCAGCTTGGGACTAGCGGGAGAGGGCACCGGGGAGCTGTTTTTT.

The genes are TRBV4-2 and TRBJ2-5; possible D gene TRBD2, 6 bases. V lost 4 bases and J 4 bases, leaving 16 bases between the germline ends. The CDR3 spans 15 residues. Germline V lookup: CDR1 LGHNA, CDR2 YNFKEQ. The CDR3 sequence is CASSRRGGMGETQYF. The CDR3 DNA is TGTGCCAGCAGCCGTAGGGGCGGGATGGGAGAGACCCAGTACTTC.

The J gene is TRBJ2-1, the V gene TRBV24-1, with 12 bases fitting TRBD2. CDR1 is KGHDR, CDR2 SFDVKD, per germline. CDR3 length equals 17 residues. The V gene end was trimmed by 2 bases and the J gene end by 3 bases; junction bases not matched to a gene: 4. The CDR3 sequence: CATSDSGLAGLYNEQFF. CDR3 DNA: TGTGCCACCAGTGATTCTGGACTAGCGGGGCTCTACAATGAGCAGTTCTTC.

This clone was observed a single time. The chain employs TRBV6-5 and TRBJ2-7; 7 positions agree with TRBD1. V gave up 4 bases and J gave up 7 bases; unmatched junction bases: 4. Germline V gene sequence: CDR1 MNHEY, CDR2 SVGAGI. The CDR3 has 12 residues. CDR3 amino acids: CASSLQGLEQYF. CDR3 in DNA: TGTGCCAGCAGTTTACAGGGGTTGGAGCAGTACTTC.

This chain links TRBV14 with TRBJ1-3; D gene ambiguous. V lost 1 base and J 4 bases, leaving 2 bases between the germline ends. This CDR3 has 12 residues. The germline gives CDR1 SGHDN, CDR2 FVKESK. CDR3 residues: CASSQVGNTIYF. The CDR3 coding sequence is TGTGCCAGCAGCCAAGTCGGAAACACCATATATTTT.

The DNA of the CDR3 is TGCGCCAGCAGCATAAGCGGGAGTTCGGCAGATACGCAGTATTTT. This translates into CASSISGSSADTQYF. This rearrangement joins TRBV5-1 to TRBJ2-3; 8 bases line up with TRBD2. The CDR3 covers 15 residues. The J segment lost 4 bases and the V segment lost 4 bases, leaving 8 bases of the junction unmatched. Per the germline V gene, CDR1 is SGHRS and CDR2 is YFSETQ. Full variable domain (remainder filled in from reference TRBV5-1 and TRBJ2-3): KAGVTQTPRYLIKTRGQQVTLSCSPISGHRSVSWYQQTPGQGLQFLFEYFSETQRNKGNFPGRFSGRQFSNSRSEMNVSTLELGDSALYLCASSISGSSADTQYFGPGTRLTVL.

The count of this clone is one. The germline gene is not matched at one end of the junction; a read error may be the cause. The CDR3 nucleotides are TGTGCCAGCAGCCCCGGATTCCTCAATGAAAACCTGTTTTTT. It codes for CASSPGFLNENLFF. The genes are TRBV7-2 and TRBJ1-4; D is uncertain. The CDR3 has 14 residues. Looked up from germline, CDR1 is SGHTA and CDR2 is FQGNSA.

The chain carries TRBV7-8 and TRBJ2-1; D is unclear. Germline loops: CDR1 SGHVS, CDR2 FQNEAQ. The CDR3 has 14 residues. V gave up 6 bases and J gave up 9 bases, with 18 bases separating them. This CDR3 reads CASRTRWEMVEQFF. The CDR3 DNA follows: TGTGCCAGCAGGACAAGGTGGGAAATGGTTGAGCAGTTCTTC.

The chain joins TRBV5-1 to TRBJ1-6; 11 positions match TRBD1. J was trimmed by 7 bases and V by 5 bases; bases with no gene match: 5. The CDR3 length is 15 residues. Germline assignment: CDR1 SGHRS and CDR2 YFSETQ. The CDR3 DNA reads TGCGCCAGCAGTAGAGGGACAGGGGGGAATTCACCCCTCCACTTT. This translates into CASSRGTGGNSPLHF.

This clone was detected once. The chain is built from TRBV10-3 and TRBJ2-7, with 10 positions matching TRBD1. The J segment lost 6 bases and the V segment lost 2 bases, leaving 10 bases of the junction unmatched. Germline V CDR1 and CDR2: ENHRY, SYGVKD. The CDR3 is 16 residues long. The CDR3 reads CAISETGQGKAGEQYF. CDR3 sequence (DNA): TGTGCCATCAGTGAGACGGGACAGGGGAAGGCGGGCGAGCAGTACTTC.